What follows are 22 T cell receptor beta chains derived from one specimen sequenced in a study of regulatory T cells in long-lasting Graves disease. TCR beta libraries were built with iRepertoire HTBI primers and Arm-PCR of CDR3 regions. In TCRdb, the multiplex PCR reads were re-called with MiXCR into one record per CDR3 protein. The repertoire holds under 250,000 distinct CDR3 sequences, with roughly 19% as singletons. Time point meaning: newly diagnosed GD, antithyroid drugs for less than 3 months. RNA from PBMCs was the source of the TCR library. These data are also associated with another study on T cells in Graves' hyperthyroidism and ophthalmopathy.

The sequencing here drew on peripheral blood mononuclear cells (PBMCs), taken at new diagnosis, from a patient treated with antithyroid drugs. Every receptor here comes from a woman aged 25 to 39 with Graves disease.

This clonotype was seen many times. A read error may account for a junction end that differs from germline. This chain links TRBV12-3 or TRBV12-4 with TRBJ2-7; D not certain. This CDR3 contains 11 residues. Here the CDR3 DNA reads TGCGCCAGCAGCCAAGGCTACGAGCAGTACTTC. Amino acids: CASSQGYEQYF.

This clonotype was counted at least ten times. V usage is TRBV12-5 and J usage is TRBJ2-2, with TRBD2 identical over 8 bases. The CDR3 totals 15 residues. Germline V lookup: CDR1 LGHNT, CDR2 FRNRAP. With V trimmed by 8 bases and J by 4 bases, 9 bases remained unmatched. The CDR3 reads CASRTSGSVTGELFF. The CDR3 coding sequence is TGTGCTAGTAGGACCAGCGGGAGCGTCACCGGGGAGCTGTTTTTT.

The chain combines TRBV2 with TRBJ2-1; TRBD1 matches 9 bases. This CDR3 has 15 amino acids. V lost 6 bases to trimming and J lost 8 bases; unmatched junction nucleotides: 11. Germline V gives CDR1 SNHLY, CDR2 FYNNEI. In DNA form, the CDR3 reads TGTGCCAGCAGGAGACAGGGGGGAACGGCCCATGAGCAGTTCTTC. It translates to CASRRQGGTAHEQFF. Variable domain in full (rest from reference TRBV2 and TRBJ2-1): EPEVTQTPSHQVTQMGQEVILRCVPISNHLYFYWYRQILGQKVEFLVSFYNNEISEKSEIFDDQFSVERPDGSNFTLKIRSTKLEDSAMYFCASRRQGGTAHEQFFGPGTRLTVL.

V and J are TRBV30 and TRBJ1-1; possible D gene TRBD1, 5 bases. This CDR3 has 13 amino acids. CDR1 and CDR2 (germline): GTSNPN, SVGIG (reference sequence). The DNA of the CDR3 is TGTGCTCAAAGTCGGGGCGCGGGCACTGAAGCTTTCTTT. This gives the protein CAQSRGAGTEAFF.

This clonotype was seen ten or more times. The chain recombines TRBV5-6 with TRBJ2-1; TRBD2 agrees at 15 bases. Germline loops: CDR1 SGHDT, CDR2 YYEEEE. After removal of 4 bases from V and 2 bases from J, the junction contained 4 bases not matched to a gene. The CDR3 totals 17 residues. In DNA, the CDR3 is TGTGCCAGCAGCCTACGGACTAGCGGGGGGGCCTACAATGAGCAGTTCTTC. Translation gives CASSLRTSGGAYNEQFF.

This clonotype turned up a few times. The V call is TRBV7-8, the J call TRBJ1-5; the D is unclear. V gave up 1 base and J gave up 2 bases, with 12 bases separating them. Germline-derived CDR1 and CDR2 are SGHVS and FQNEAQ. This CDR3 is 16 amino acids long. The CDR3 DNA sequence: TGTGCCAGCAGCTTAGATCCGTTGGCGGGCAATCAGCCCCAGCATTTT. Its protein is CASSLDPLAGNQPQHF.

This clonotype occurred many times. The chain carries TRBV24-1 and TRBJ2-3, with D uncertain. The CDR3 length is 15 residues. Germline V gene lookup returns CDR1 KGHDR and CDR2 SFDVKD. V shed 4 bases and J shed 5 bases, with 15 bases lying between them. DNA for the CDR3: TGTGCCACCAGTGACCCTAGAAGTTCGGGAGATACGCAGTATTTT. It is translated as CATSDPRSSGDTQYF.

This clonotype was seen a few times. The chain carries TRBV5-1 and TRBJ2-5; possibly TRBD1 for D (6 bases). CDR1 and CDR2 from the germline V gene are SGHRS and YFSETQ. The CDR3 sequence is 15 residues long. Trimming took off 1 base at V and 2 bases at J, with 12 bases between the two ends. The CDR3 sequence: CASSLSGTPQETQYF. Here the CDR3 DNA reads TGCGCCAGCAGCTTGTCCGGGACACCTCAAGAGACCCAGTACTTC.

In its sample, this clonotype was seen many times. The genes are TRBV9 and TRBJ2-3; D may match TRBD1 or TRBD2 (5 bases each). This CDR3 has 14 residues. The germline V gene has CDR1 SGDLS and CDR2 YYNGEE. V was pared by 4 bases and J by 2 bases, with 11 bases between. CDR3 in amino acids: CASSPAGATDTQYF. In DNA form, the CDR3 reads TGTGCCAGCAGCCCCGCCGGGGCCACAGATACGCAGTATTTT.

The table lists this clonotype with many counts. The rearrangement uses TRBV7-8 and TRBJ1-2, with D possibly TRBD1 on 5 matching bases. Germline V gene lookup returns CDR1 SGHVS and CDR2 FQNEAQ. V was cut by 1 base and J by 2 bases, with 8 bases left in between. The CDR3 totals 14 residues. CDR3 bases: TGTGCCAGCAGCTTAGGACGGACAAACTATGGCTACACCTTC. This gives the protein CASSLGRTNYGYTF.

The table lists this clonotype with many counts. The V call is TRBV10-3, the J call TRBJ2-5; 9 bases map to TRBD2. The CDR3 sequence is 13 residues long. Germline V gene sequence: CDR1 ENHRY, CDR2 SYGVKD. Trimming took 6 bases from V and 5 from J; bases not matched to a gene: 4. The CDR3 loop reads CAIRASGTETQYF. DNA of the CDR3: TGTGCCATCAGGGCTAGCGGGACTGAGACCCAGTACTTC.

This clonotype was found many times. One end of the junction is discordant with germline, which a read error may explain. The rearrangement links TRBV7-7 to TRBJ2-2; the D is unclear. The germline V gene has CDR1 SSHAT and CDR2 FNYEAQ (reference sequence). The CDR3 extends over 12 amino acids. CDR3 sequence (DNA): TGTGCTAGCAGCTTAACGAGCGGGGAGCTGTTTTTT. It encodes CASSLTSGELFF.

This clonotype was found many times. V is TRBV28 and J is TRBJ1-2; 11 bases match TRBD1. Trimming took 2 bases from V and 4 from J; bases not matched to a gene: 6. The CDR3 loop spans 16 amino acids. Germline assignment: CDR1 MDHEN and CDR2 SYDVKM. CDR3 sequence reads: CASSLPRTGGRYGYTF. CDR3 nucleotides: TGTGCCAGCAGTTTACCCAGGACAGGGGGCCGCTATGGCTACACCTTC.

About this clonotype itself: A much larger clonotype is one base distant, so this may be a read error. Lacking the conserved final phenylalanine or tryptophan, this CDR3 likely reflects a read error. V gene TRBV20-1 combines with J gene TRBJ2-7; D perhaps matches TRBD2 (5 bases). Per the germline V gene, CDR1 is DFQATT and CDR2 is SNEGSKA (reference sequence). V lost 3 bases and J lost 1, with 13 bases in between. The CDR3 covers 14 residues. The CDR3 bases are TGCAGTGCTAGTCTGGAGGAGATATCCTACGAGCAGTACTTA. It is translated as CSASLEEISYEQYL.

In its sample, this clonotype was seen many times. The junction departs from the called germline gene at one end, perhaps through a read error. The chain uses TRBV27 and TRBJ1-6; 7 nucleotides agree with TRBD1. The germline gives CDR1 MNHEY, CDR2 SMNVEV (reference sequence). The CDR3 runs 17 residues. The DNA for the CDR3 is TGTGCCCGCAGTACCGAATGGACAGGACGAAGTAAGGCACCCCTCCACTTT. Translating it yields CARSTEWTGRSKAPLHF.

Ten or more counts support this clonotype. The chain uses TRBV12-3 or TRBV12-4 and TRBJ1-1; D gene uncertain. With 2 bases removed from V and 3 bases from J, the gap between germline ends came to 7 bases. There are 13 residues in the CDR3. DNA of the CDR3: TGTGCCAGCAGTTTAAGGTTGTACACTGAAGCTTTCTTT. It translates to CASSLRLYTEAFF.

This clonotype has at least ten counts. This rearrangement joins TRBV19 to TRBJ2-2; TRBD2 matches 7 bases. The CDR3 is 16 amino acids. CDR1 is LNHDA and CDR2 is SQIVND in the germline V gene (reference sequence). After removal of 6 bases from V and 4 bases from J, the junction contained 11 bases not matched to a gene. DNA of the CDR3: TGTGCCAGTAGGGCCAACGGGGGGTTAGGCACCGGGGAGCTGTTTTTT. Protein product: CASRANGGLGTGELFF.

This clonotype was found a few times. A much bigger clone sits one base away, suggesting this may be a read error. The genes are TRBV6-1 and TRBJ1-2, with 7 bases matching TRBD1. CDR3 size: 12 residues. CDR1 and CDR2 from the germline V gene are MNHNS and SASEGT. The CDR3 here is CASSQGDYDYTF. The CDR3, as DNA: TGTGCCAGCAGTCAGGGGGACTATGACTACACCTTC.

This sequence joins TRBV11-2 and TRBJ2-2; 7 bases line up with TRBD1. Germline CDR1 is SGHAT and CDR2 is FQNNGV. The CDR3 length is 15 residues. V lost 5 bases and J lost 4; bases outside the gene matches: 7. The DNA for the CDR3 is TGTGCCAGCAGCACTGGGACAGTACTCACCGGGGAGCTGTTTTTT. Protein: CASSTGTVLTGELFF.

This clonotype was counted a few times. The chain has TRBV7-8 and TRBJ1-5; D gene uncertain. Germline V lookup: CDR1 SGHVS, CDR2 FQNEAQ. CDR3 length equals 16 residues. The germline V and J ends were trimmed by 1 base and 0 bases, with 10 bases remaining between them. CDR3 region: CASSLGETASNQPQHF. CDR3 nucleotides: TGTGCCAGCAGCTTAGGGGAGACTGCTAGCAATCAGCCCCAGCATTTT.

Many counts were recorded for this clonotype. The chain uses TRBV28 and TRBJ1-2; D not certain. Trimming cost V 5 bases and J 0 bases, with 10 bases left between them. Germline V gene data show CDR1 as MDHEN and CDR2 as SYDVKM. The CDR3 length is 14 residues. CDR3 protein: CASSQDTANYGYTF. The DNA for the CDR3 is TGTGCCAGCAGTCAAGACACGGCTAACTATGGCTACACCTTC.

This clonotype was recorded many times. This chain connects TRBV2 to TRBJ1-1, with a possible D match to TRBD1 (6 bases). Germline lookup yields CDR1 SNHLY and CDR2 FYNNEI. The CDR3 covers 14 residues. V gave up 3 bases and J gave up 3 bases, with 11 bases separating them. Written as DNA, the CDR3 is TGTGCCAGCAGTGAGTCGGGGGCCCACACTGAAGCTTTCTTT. Amino acids: CASSESGAHTEAFF.